Following are 22 T cell receptor beta chains from one sample sequenced in a study of T cell repertoires in cytomegalovirus infection. TCRdb reprocessed the reads with MiXCR, giving one entry per CDR3 protein. The data hold approximately 250,000 distinct CDR3 sequences, with roughly 22% observed a single time. Sequenced sample: CD8+ T cells from PBMCs. These receptors were obtained from a human donor in good health (CMV status not recorded). Some clones in this sample may be carry-over from other donors' samples.

This clonotype was observed at least ten times. This sequence joins TRBV7-2 and TRBJ1-1; 7 bases match TRBD1. The V gene end was trimmed by 3 bases and the J gene end by 6 bases; junction bases not matched to a gene: 16. This CDR3 is built from 17 residues. Germline CDR1 reads SGHTA; CDR2 reads FQGNSA. DNA for the CDR3: TGTGCCAGCAGCTTGGAGGGGGCTTCGGGATACCGCGCTGAAGCTTTCTTT. This translates into CASSLEGASGYRAEAFF.

In this sample, this clonotype turned up a few times. The V gene is TRBV9, the J gene TRBJ2-1; TRBD2 is a possible D gene (6 bases). With 5 bases removed from V and 10 bases from J, the gap between germline ends came to 10 bases. The germline CDR1 and CDR2 sequences are SGDLS and YYNGEE. The CDR3 totals 11 residues. Here the CDR3 reads CASRGDSEQFF. The DNA of the CDR3 is TGTGCCAGCAGAGGGGACTCCGAGCAGTTCTTC. The variable domain in full, completed from reference TRBV9 and TRBJ2-1, reads DSGVTQTPKHLITATGQRVTLRCSPRSGDLSVYWYQQSLDQGLQFLIQYYNGEERAKGNILERFSAQQFPDLHSELNLSSLELGDSALYFCASRGDSEQFFGPGTRLTVL.

This chain links TRBV20-1 with TRBJ2-1; D is perhaps TRBD1 (6 bases). The CDR3 extends over 16 amino acids. Germline assignment: CDR1 DFQATT and CDR2 SNEGSKA (reference sequence). V was shortened by 0 bases and J by 3 bases, with 15 bases between the two germline ends. The CDR3 here is CSARDLEGENYNEQFF. CDR3 sequence (DNA): TGCAGTGCTAGAGATCTCGAGGGGGAGAACTACAATGAGCAGTTCTTC.

The rearrangement links TRBV29-1 to TRBJ1-1; D ambiguous. V lost 5 bases and J lost 6, with 22 bases in between. The CDR3 totals 15 residues. Germline V gene sequence: CDR1 SQVTM, CDR2 ANQGSEA. CDR3 nucleotide sequence: TGCAGCGTTAAAGCGGAGGCGTCAGATCGAGCTGAAGCTTTCTTT. This encodes CSVKAEASDRAEAFF.

This clonotype was seen a handful of times. CDR3 protein: CASSYSRTGWNEQFF. The CDR3 DNA reads as TGTGCCAGCAGTTACTCGAGGACAGGGTGGAATGAGCAGTTCTTC. The genes are TRBV6-6 and TRBJ2-1; 8 bases fit TRBD1. With 0 bases clipped from V and 7 bases from J, the junction kept 5 bases outside the gene matches. The germline CDR1 and CDR2 sequences are MNHNY and SVGAGI (reference sequence). The CDR3 is made up of 15 amino acids.

This clonotype turned up a few times. The rearrangement links TRBV12-3 or TRBV12-4 to TRBJ2-7; 7 bases map to TRBD2. V dropped 6 bases and J dropped 2; count of bases not matched to a gene: 10. The CDR3 totals 15 residues. The CDR3 region is CASRVTAGNPYEQYF. The CDR3 bases are TGTGCCAGCAGGGTCACAGCGGGGAACCCCTACGAGCAGTACTTC.

This clonotype was observed a few times. The genes are TRBV19 and TRBJ1-1; maybe TRBD1 (6 bases). The CDR3 length is 14 residues. Trimming removed 7 bases from V and 4 bases from J, with 16 bases in between. Germline CDR1 is LNHDA and CDR2 is SQIVND (reference sequence). The CDR3 is CASTLYGGVTEAFF. CDR3 coding DNA: TGTGCCAGTACCTTATATGGGGGCGTCACTGAAGCTTTCTTT. The complete variable domain, with remaining parts taken from reference TRBV19 and TRBJ1-1, reads DGGITQSPKYLFRKEGQNVTLSCEQNLNHDAMYWYRQDPGQGLRLIYYSQIVNDFQKGDIAEGYSVSREKKESFPLTVTSAQKNPTAFYLCASTLYGGVTEAFFGQGTRLTVV.

This clonotype was counted ten times or more. CDR3 sequence reads: CASSSVAGGRRIQYF. As DNA, the CDR3 is TGTGCCAGCAGCTCTGTCGCAGGGGGCCGTCGCATTCAGTACTTC. V usage is TRBV11-2 and J usage is TRBJ2-4, with TRBD1 identical over 8 bases. Germline CDR1 is SGHAT and CDR2 is FQNNGV. J lost 9 bases, V lost 4 bases, and 11 bases had no gene match. The CDR3 has 15 residues.

This clonotype occurred many times. This chain connects TRBV7-8 to TRBJ1-2, with D possibly being TRBD1 (5 bases). Trimming removed 11 bases from V and 2 bases from J, with 9 bases in between. CDR3 length equals 11 residues. CDR1 and CDR2 (germline): SGHVS, FQNEAQ. CDR3 bases: TGTGCCGCCGGGGGGAACTATGGCTACACCTTC. Its translation is CAAGGNYGYTF.

The chain combines TRBV4-2 with TRBJ2-7; D is possibly TRBD2 (5 bases). Germline lookup yields CDR1 LGHNA and CDR2 YNFKEQ. The CDR3 runs 14 residues. Trimming took off 3 bases at V and 0 bases at J, with 9 bases between the two ends. The CDR3 here is CASSHVGDSYEQYF. CDR3 bases: TGTGCCAGCAGCCATGTCGGGGACTCCTACGAGCAGTACTTC.

This clonotype was seen at least ten times. The genes are TRBV7-2 and TRBJ2-2; TRBD1 agrees at 7 bases. The germline V gene encodes CDR1 SGHTA and CDR2 FQGNSA. The length of the CDR3 is 12 residues. The V segment lost 5 bases and the J segment 11 bases; nucleotides outside the gene matches: 5. The CDR3 DNA is TGTGCCAGCAGCGCGACAGGGCGAGAGCTGTTTTTT. Translated, it gives CASSATGRELFF. Full variable domain (remainder filled in from reference TRBV7-2 and TRBJ2-2): GAGVSQSPSNKVTEKGKDVELRCDPISGHTALYWYRQSLGQGLEFLIYFQGNSAPDKSGLPSDRFSAERTGGSVSTLTIQRTQQEDSAVYLCASSATGRELFFGEGSRLTVL.

The chain links TRBV6-5 to TRBJ1-2; 8 positions match TRBD1. Germline CDR1 MNHEY, CDR2 SVGAGI. CDR3 length equals 17 residues. V lost 0 bases to trimming and J lost 4 bases; unmatched junction nucleotides: 10. CDR3 region: CASSYSSQGAQVYGYTF. CDR3 nucleotide sequence: TGTGCCAGCAGTTACTCCAGTCAGGGGGCGCAGGTCTATGGCTACACCTTC.

CDR3 region: CSARPLGERSYEQYF. In DNA form, the CDR3 reads TGCAGTGCTAGGCCCCTGGGGGAGAGGTCCTACGAGCAGTACTTC. The chain recombines TRBV20-1 with TRBJ2-7, with D perhaps being TRBD1 or TRBD2 (5 bases each). Trimming cost V 3 bases and J 1 base, with 16 bases left between them. This CDR3 contains 15 residues. In germline, CDR1 is DFQATT, CDR2 SNEGSKA (reference sequence).

This sequence joins TRBV20-1 and TRBJ2-1, with 12 bases identical to TRBD2. CDR1 DFQATT and CDR2 SNEGSKA come from the germline V gene (reference sequence). The V gene end was trimmed by 6 bases and the J gene end by 7 bases; junction bases not matched to a gene: 7. The CDR3 runs 14 residues. CDR3 coding DNA: TGCAGTGCCAATTCCGGGACTAGCGGGAATGAGCAGTTCTTC. Its translation: CSANSGTSGNEQFF.

This clonotype was picked up a small number of times. CDR3 nucleotide sequence: TGTGCCAGCAGCCTGCGGGAGAGCTCCTACAATGAGCAGTTCTTC. It is translated as CASSLRESSYNEQFF. J is TRBJ2-1 and V is TRBV7-6, with 7 bases fitting TRBD2. CDR1 SGHVS and CDR2 FNYEAQ come from the germline V gene. CDR3 length equals 15 residues. With V trimmed by 5 bases and J by 0 bases, 4 bases remained unmatched.

The chain couples TRBV20-1 to TRBJ1-1; D not resolved. CDR1 is DFQATT and CDR2 is SNEGSKA in the germline V gene (reference sequence). The CDR3 totals 11 residues. V shed 3 bases and J shed 8 bases, with 10 bases lying between them. CDR3 in amino acids: CSARLATEAFF. CDR3 in DNA: TGCAGTGCTAGGTTGGCGACAGAAGCTTTCTTT.

In its sample, this clonotype was seen a few times. The gene calls are TRBV6-1 and TRBJ1-1; weak D call: TRBD1 (6 bases). Germline assignment: CDR1 MNHNS and CDR2 SASEGT. The V gene lost 4 bases and the J gene lost 5 bases, with 14 bases spanning the gap. This CDR3 has 14 residues. CDR3 loop: CASSGQGKGTEAFF. The DNA of the CDR3 is TGTGCCAGCAGTGGGCAGGGGAAGGGAACTGAAGCTTTCTTT.

This clonotype was detected only a few times. The CDR3 loop is CAAQGTGELFF. DNA for the CDR3: TGTGCCGCGCAAGGGACCGGGGAGCTGTTTTTT. The chain is built from TRBV12-3 or TRBV12-4 and TRBJ2-2; D is unclear. The CDR3 is made up of 11 amino acids. Trimming left V 11 bases short and J 5 bases short, with 9 bases between.

This clonotype was seen more than once but under ten times. The chain couples TRBV20-1 to TRBJ2-5; 12 bases fit TRBD1. The CDR3 spans 14 residues. The trim removed 6 bases at V and 5 bases at J, leaving 7 bases unmatched. Germline CDR1 DFQATT, CDR2 SNEGSKA (reference sequence). The CDR3: CSAPGTGGRETQYF. DNA of the CDR3: TGCAGTGCCCCTGGGACAGGGGGCCGGGAGACCCAGTACTTC.

The gene calls are TRBV24-1 and TRBJ1-5; D unresolved. Germline assignment: CDR1 KGHDR and CDR2 SFDVKD. The CDR3 has 10 residues. The V gene lost 7 bases and the J gene lost 3 bases, with 0 bases spanning the gap. The CDR3 is CATSNQPQHF. The DNA for the CDR3 is TGTGCCACCAGCAATCAGCCCCAGCATTTT.

This clonotype was seen repeatedly, ten times or more. The chain carries TRBV7-2 and TRBJ2-7; no reliable D call. The CDR3 extends over 15 amino acids. Germline assignment: CDR1 SGHTA and CDR2 FQGNSA. Trimming took off 4 bases at V and 3 bases at J, with 16 bases between the two ends. The CDR3 DNA follows: TGTGCCAGCAGCTACCCAGATCACAGCCGCTACGAGCAGTACTTC. This encodes CASSYPDHSRYEQYF.

The chain employs TRBV28 and TRBJ1-2, with 8 bases fitting TRBD1. V trimming: 5 bases; J trimming: 6 bases; junction bases outside the gene matches: 5. The CDR3 spans 13 residues. Germline V CDR1 and CDR2: MDHEN, SYDVKM. This CDR3 is CASSKDRVDGYTF. DNA of the CDR3: TGTGCCAGCAGTAAGGACAGGGTCGATGGCTACACCTTC.